Each of the 14 T cell receptor beta chains below was sequenced from the same sample in a study of cytomegalovirus exposure and HLA in healthy donors. 13 Jbeta primers and 60 Vbeta primers were used for the PCR. Data came from immunoSEQ multiplex PCR; TCRdb stores just in-frame clones and leaves some out. Here the sample table reports roughly 45,000 clones. Sample: PBMCs. The receptors shown here come from a woman younger than 45 in good health and CMV-seronegative.

The chain is built from TRBV4-1 and TRBJ2-7; possibly TRBD1 for D (6 bases). The CDR3 is made up of 15 amino acids. Germline CDR1 and CDR2: MGHRA and YSYEKL. V lost 1 base and J lost 2, with 12 bases in between. In DNA, the CDR3 is TGCGCCAGCAGCCAAGTCCGGGACATGACCTACGAGCAGTACTTC. This gives the protein CASSQVRDMTYEQYF.

V and J are TRBV4-2 and TRBJ2-4; TRBD1 might be the D (6 bases). Per germline, CDR1 LGHNA and CDR2 YNFKEQ. The CDR3 is 17 residues long. Between the trimmed V and J ends, which lost 0 bases and 3 bases, there was a span of 15 bases. The CDR3 region is CASSQEGQGLVKNIQYF. DNA for the CDR3: TGTGCCAGCAGCCAAGAGGGCCAGGGGTTGGTCAAAAACATTCAGTACTTC.

The CDR3 DNA reads as TGTGCCACCAAAAGTGAGAGCACTGAAGCTTTCTTT. Translated: CATKSESTEAFF. The chain employs TRBV15 and TRBJ1-1; D is unclear. Looked up from germline, CDR1 is LNHNV and CDR2 is YYDKDF (reference sequence). V was cut by 7 bases and J by 4 bases, with 10 bases left in between. The CDR3 is 12 residues long.

The chain combines TRBV28 with TRBJ2-5; D possibly corresponds to TRBD1 (5 bases). The CDR3 contains 14 residues. The V end was cut by 5 bases, the J end by 4 bases, with 14 bases between. CDR1 and CDR2 (germline): MDHEN, SYDVKM. CDR3 coding DNA: TGTGCCAGCAGTACGGACACCCAGGGAGAGACCCAGTACTTC. Protein: CASSTDTQGETQYF. The whole variable domain, remainder taken from reference TRBV28 and TRBJ2-5, is DVKVTQSSRYLVKRTGEKVFLECVQDMDHENMFWYRQDPGLGLRLIYFSYDVKMKEKGDIPEGYSVSREKKERFSLILESASTNQTSMYLCASSTDTQGETQYFGPGTRLLVL.

The chain has TRBV4-1 and TRBJ2-5; tentative D call: TRBD2 (7 bases). The CDR3 runs to 11 residues. V lost 4 bases, J lost 11 bases, and 11 bases lay in between. In germline, CDR1 is MGHRA, CDR2 YSYEKL. CDR3 loop: CASSRGREQYF. CDR3 nucleotides: TGCGCCAGCAGCCGGGGGCGGGAGCAGTACTTC.

The chain links TRBV6-5 to TRBJ1-4, with 9 positions matching TRBD1. Germline-derived CDR1 and CDR2 are MNHEY and SVGAGI. The ends lost 6 bases at V and 4 bases at J; junction bases unmatched: 3. The CDR3 spans 14 residues. The CDR3 DNA follows: TGTGCCAGCAGAAACAGGGGGCGTAATGAAAAACTGTTTTTT. Encoded protein: CASRNRGRNEKLFF.

V is TRBV7-9 and J is TRBJ2-7; the match to TRBD1 covers 10 bases. The CDR3 length is 15 residues. The germline gives CDR1 SEHNR, CDR2 FQNEAQ (reference sequence). V gave up 5 bases and J gave up 2 bases; unmatched junction bases: 6. The CDR3 nucleotides are TGTGCCAGCAGCATGGGACAGGGGTGGACCTACGAGCAGTACTTC. Translated: CASSMGQGWTYEQYF.

The chain combines TRBV28 with TRBJ2-3, with 15 positions matching TRBD2. V gave up 6 bases and J gave up 5 bases; unmatched junction bases: 3. Germline CDR1 MDHEN, CDR2 SYDVKM. The CDR3 has 15 residues. CDR3 bases: TGTGCCAGCAGGGGGACTAGCGGGAGGCGAGATACGCAGTATTTT. As protein: CASRGTSGRRDTQYF.

V usage is TRBV28 and J usage is TRBJ1-4, with 7 bases that match TRBD1. The CDR3 spans 12 residues. Germline values: CDR1 MDHEN, CDR2 SYDVKM. J was trimmed by 14 bases and V by 1 base; bases with no gene match: 4. The CDR3 coding sequence is TGTGCCAGCAGTTTATCCGGGACAGCGCTGTTTTTT. It codes for CASSLSGTALFF.

The genes are TRBV19 and TRBJ2-2, with D unclear. Trimming cost V 7 bases and J 1 base, with 7 bases left between them. The CDR3 has 13 residues. Per the germline V gene, CDR1 is LNHDA and CDR2 is SQIVND (reference sequence). The CDR3 region is CASKNKNTGELFF. CDR3 sequence (DNA): TGTGCCAGTAAAAACAAGAACACCGGGGAGCTGTTTTTT. The variable domain in full, completed from reference TRBV19 and TRBJ2-2, reads DGGITQSPKYLFRKEGQNVTLSCEQNLNHDAMYWYRQDPGQGLRLIYYSQIVNDFQKGDIAEGYSVSREKKESFPLTVTSAQKNPTAFYLCASKNKNTGELFFGEGSRLTVL.

The chain links TRBV13 to TRBJ2-7; D might be TRBD1 (6 bases). The V gene lost 0 bases and the J gene lost 0 bases, with 12 bases spanning the gap. Per germline, CDR1 PRHDT and CDR2 FYEKMQ (reference sequence). This CDR3 has 16 residues. CDR3 loop: CASSLGGGRSSYEQYF. CDR3 bases: TGTGCCAGCAGCTTAGGAGGGGGTCGTAGCTCCTACGAGCAGTACTTC.

The chain joins TRBV27 to TRBJ2-1; the match to TRBD2 covers 9 bases. The germline V gene has CDR1 MNHEY and CDR2 SMNVEV (reference sequence). J lost 3 bases, V lost 6 bases, and 6 bases had no gene match. The CDR3 spans 15 residues. Here the CDR3 DNA reads TGTGCCAGCAGCTCACCTAGCGGGGTCTACAATGAGCAGTTCTTC. Its protein product is CASSSPSGVYNEQFF.

The chain employs TRBV5-1 and TRBJ2-7, with TRBD2 identical over 7 bases. V shed 4 bases, J shed 7 bases, and the junction held 11 bases outside the gene matches. The CDR3 is made up of 14 amino acids. Germline CDR1 and CDR2: SGHRS and YFSETQ. The CDR3 is CASSESGLIAEQYF. The CDR3, as DNA: TGCGCCAGCAGCGAGTCGGGACTAATCGCAGAGCAGTACTTC.

This chain uses TRBV4-1 with TRBJ2-7; 11 bases map to TRBD1. The CDR3 runs 15 residues. Germline CDR1 is MGHRA and CDR2 is YSYEKL. The junction had 2 bases not matched to a gene; V was cut back by 3 bases and J by 1 base. CDR3 loop: CASSQGTGGSYEQYF. The CDR3 nucleotides read TGCGCCAGCAGCCAGGGGACAGGGGGATCCTACGAGCAGTACTTC.